This passage covers 22 T cell receptor beta chains from one sample sequenced in a study of T cells after yellow fever vaccination. TCRdb analysed the 5' RACE reads with MiXCR anew, one entry per CDR3 protein. This table has a few hundred thousand distinct CDR3 sequences, about 4% appearing once. This specimen was PBMCs, taken 5 days after the yellow fever booster vaccination. The receptors here all came from a man younger than 35 who received the YFV17D yellow fever vaccine.

This clonotype was recorded many times. The genes are TRBV5-1 and TRBJ2-1; 9 bases line up with TRBD1. The CDR3 is 12 amino acids. V lost 4 bases to trimming and J lost 11 bases; unmatched junction nucleotides: 4. CDR1 SGHRS and CDR2 YFSETQ come from the germline V gene. The CDR3 bases are TGCGCCAGCAGCCGGGGACAGGGTAAGCAGTTCTTC. Translated: CASSRGQGKQFF. Using reference TRBV5-1 and TRBJ2-1 for the parts outside the CDR3, the full variable domain is KAGVTQTPRYLIKTRGQQVTLSCSPISGHRSVSWYQQTPGQGLQFLFEYFSETQRNKGNFPGRFSGRQFSNSRSEMNVSTLELGDSALYLCASSRGQGKQFFGPGTRLTVL.

The chain couples TRBV5-1 to TRBJ1-5; D perhaps matches TRBD1 (6 bases). The germline gives CDR1 SGHRS, CDR2 YFSETQ. The germline V and J ends were trimmed by 4 bases and 0 bases, with 14 bases remaining between them. The CDR3 consists of 16 residues. As DNA, the CDR3 is TGCGCCAGCAGCCCAGAGACAGGATATAGCAATCAGCCCCAGCATTTT. Translation gives CASSPETGYSNQPQHF. The complete variable domain, with remaining parts taken from reference TRBV5-1 and TRBJ1-5, reads KAGVTQTPRYLIKTRGQQVTLSCSPISGHRSVSWYQQTPGQGLQFLFEYFSETQRNKGNFPGRFSGRQFSNSRSEMNVSTLELGDSALYLCASSPETGYSNQPQHFGDGTRLSIL.

This clonotype was recorded at least ten times. This chain links TRBV5-1 with TRBJ1-2; D not certain. Per germline, CDR1 SGHRS and CDR2 YFSETQ. The V end was cut by 0 bases, the J end by 6 bases, with 6 bases between. The CDR3 spans 12 residues. The CDR3 bases are TGCGCCAGCAGCTTGGACTGGAATGGCTACACCTTC. Its protein product is CASSLDWNGYTF.

This clonotype was recorded a few times. The J gene is TRBJ1-6, the V gene TRBV4-3; no reliable D call. In germline, CDR1 is LGHNA, CDR2 YSLEER. The length of the CDR3 is 13 residues. V lost 1 base and J lost 10, with 8 bases in between. The CDR3 sequence is CASSQAVLSPLHF. CDR3 coding DNA: TGCGCCAGCAGCCAAGCGGTCCTATCACCCCTCCACTTT.

V and J are TRBV6-1 and TRBJ2-7; 10 nucleotides agree with TRBD1. Trimming cost V 1 base and J 3 bases; bases outside gene matches: 3. The CDR3 sequence is 15 residues long. CDR1 and CDR2 (germline): MNHNS, SASEGT. CDR3 sequence reads: CASSEGGQGLYEQYF. As DNA, the CDR3 is TGTGCCAGCAGTGAAGGGGGACAGGGGCTCTACGAGCAGTACTTC.

The sample holds many counts of this clonotype. This chain joins TRBV10-3 and TRBJ2-1; possibly TRBD1 for D (5 bases). Germline V gene data show CDR1 as ENHRY and CDR2 as SYGVKD. V lost 6 bases and J lost 7, with 16 bases in between. The CDR3 sequence is 14 residues long. Here the CDR3 reads CAIRESYRLNEQFF. For the CDR3, the DNA is TGTGCCATCAGGGAATCCTACAGGTTAAATGAGCAGTTCTTC.

This clonotype was seen many times. V and J are TRBV7-3 and TRBJ1-2; D possibly corresponds to TRBD1 (5 bases). The V gene's germline CDR1 is SGHTA and CDR2 FQGTGA. V was cut by 5 bases and J by 7 bases, with 20 bases left in between. The length of the CDR3 is 15 residues. The CDR3 is CASSEGPLGEGGYTF. CDR3 coding DNA: TGTGCCAGCAGCGAGGGACCCCTGGGAGAGGGTGGCTACACCTTC.

This clonotype was observed at least ten times. This chain connects TRBV16 to TRBJ1-4; 7 bases agree with TRBD1. The CDR3 contains 15 residues. Losses at the gene ends were 4 bases for V and 5 bases for J; bases not matched to a gene: 7. Germline V gene lookup returns CDR1 KGHSY and CDR2 FQNENV. The CDR3 region is CASSLLGQKNEKLFF. CDR3 nucleotides: TGTGCCAGCAGCCTCCTGGGACAGAAAAATGAAAAACTGTTTTTT.

In this sample, this clonotype turned up a few times. The chain recombines TRBV6-4 with TRBJ2-1; the D call may be TRBD1 or TRBD2 (6 bases each). This CDR3 comprises 14 residues. Germline V gives CDR1 MRHNA, CDR2 SNTAGT. With 7 bases removed from V and 8 bases from J, the gap between germline ends came to 18 bases. Here the CDR3 DNA reads TGTGCCAGCAAGCCACCCGGGGGCCGGGATGAGCAGTTCTTC. It yields the protein CASKPPGGRDEQFF.

The sample holds a few counts of this clonotype. The chain couples TRBV5-1 to TRBJ2-7; D is undetermined. CDR1 is SGHRS and CDR2 is YFSETQ in the germline V gene. V lost 0 bases and J 0 bases, leaving 7 bases between the germline ends. The CDR3 extends over 14 amino acids. CDR3 sequence: CASSLVGNSYEQYF. The CDR3 DNA sequence: TGCGCCAGCAGCTTGGTAGGCAACTCCTACGAGCAGTACTTC. Variable domain in full (rest from reference TRBV5-1 and TRBJ2-7): KAGVTQTPRYLIKTRGQQVTLSCSPISGHRSVSWYQQTPGQGLQFLFEYFSETQRNKGNFPGRFSGRQFSNSRSEMNVSTLELGDSALYLCASSLVGNSYEQYFGPGTRLTVT.

The V and J genes are TRBV7-8 and TRBJ2-1; no clear D. Germline lookup yields CDR1 SGHVS and CDR2 FQNEAQ. Trimming took 4 bases from V and 5 from J, leaving 18 bases between them. This CDR3 comprises 16 residues. DNA for the CDR3: TGTGCCAGCAGCTCCCCCTCGCGTAGGTACGACAATGAGCAGTTCTTC. Protein: CASSSPSRRYDNEQFF.

The sample holds a few counts of this clonotype. J is TRBJ1-2 and V is TRBV6-6; unclear D gene. Germline values: CDR1 MNHNY, CDR2 SVGAGI (reference sequence). The CDR3 sequence is 12 residues long. V lost 6 bases to trimming and J lost 4 bases, with 9 bases between them. CDR3 nucleotide sequence: TGTGCCAGCAGGGAGGGTAGCTATGGCTACACCTTC. Translated, it gives CASREGSYGYTF.

The sample holds many counts of this clonotype. The chain carries TRBV10-3 and TRBJ2-5; D assignment may be TRBD1 or TRBD2 (5 bases each). This CDR3 has 14 residues. The V end lost 4 bases, the J end lost 2 bases, and 11 bases lay between the germline ends. Looked up from germline, CDR1 is ENHRY and CDR2 is SYGVKD. This CDR3 is CAISVGALQETQYF. Written as DNA, the CDR3 is TGTGCCATCAGTGTCGGGGCCCTACAAGAGACCCAGTACTTC.

This clonotype showed up just a few times. This sequence joins TRBV5-6 and TRBJ2-7; D is perhaps TRBD1 (5 bases). V lost 0 bases, J lost 4 bases, and 11 bases lay in between. The CDR3 is 14 amino acids. CDR1 and CDR2 from the germline V gene are SGHDT and YYEEEE. The CDR3 region has the DNA TGTGCCAGCAGCTTGGAGCAGGGAAGATACGAGCAGTACTTC. Protein: CASSLEQGRYEQYF.

This CDR3 is CASSPKAVANYGYTF. In DNA, the CDR3 is TGTGCCAGCAGCCCAAAGGCGGTGGCGAACTATGGCTACACCTTC. The chain is built from TRBV9 and TRBJ1-2; D call uncertain. In germline, CDR1 is SGDLS, CDR2 YYNGEE. Trimming took 4 bases from V and 2 from J, leaving 15 bases between them. The CDR3 loop spans 15 amino acids.

Many counts were recorded for this clonotype. The V call is TRBV9, the J call TRBJ2-1; tentatively, D is TRBD1 (5 bases). Germline CDR1 and CDR2: SGDLS and YYNGEE. CDR3 length: 14 residues. Trimming took 4 bases from V and 6 from J, leaving 14 bases between them. Here the CDR3 DNA reads TGTGCCAGCAGCCTTAGAGTAGGGGCCAATGAGCAGTTCTTC. As protein: CASSLRVGANEQFF.

This clonotype was observed at least ten times. This chain joins TRBV7-2 and TRBJ1-2; TRBD1 agrees at 7 bases. CDR1 SGHTA and CDR2 FQGNSA come from the germline V gene. CDR3 length: 15 amino acids. V shed 4 bases, J shed 5 bases, and the junction held 10 bases outside the gene matches. The CDR3 DNA reads TGTGCCAGCAGCTCACGGACAGGCCCGGGGTATGGCTACACCTTC. Translated, it gives CASSSRTGPGYGYTF.

This clonotype occurred a few times. The chain links TRBV6-5 to TRBJ2-7; 7 positions match TRBD1. The V gene's germline CDR1 is MNHEY and CDR2 SVGAGI. The CDR3 is 12 amino acids. The V and J ends lost 8 bases and 3 bases, in that order; junction bases with no gene match: 4. CDR3 residues: CASGDSYYEQYF. The DNA for the CDR3 is TGTGCCAGCGGGGACAGCTACTACGAGCAGTACTTC.

This clonotype was detected a few times. The rearrangement joins TRBV2 to TRBJ1-6; TRBD1 is a possible D gene (6 bases). The germline V and J ends were trimmed by 6 bases and 8 bases, with 20 bases remaining between them. The CDR3 spans 16 residues. CDR1 and CDR2 from the germline V gene are SNHLY and FYNNEI. The CDR3, as DNA: TGTGCCAGCAGCCCTCTAGGGCAGGGGCTCTATTCACCCCTCCACTTT. This codes for CASSPLGQGLYSPLHF.

There are a few counts of this clonotype. The V and J genes are TRBV18 and TRBJ2-7, with 9 bases that match TRBD1. The CDR3 has 16 amino acids. From germline, CDR1 is KGHSH and CDR2 LQKENI. The V segment lost 4 bases and the J segment 5 bases; nucleotides outside the gene matches: 12. DNA for the CDR3: TGTGCCAGCTCACGCGAACCGGGACAGGGACAGCACGAGCAGTACGTC. It yields the protein CASSREPGQGQHEQYV.

This clonotype was found many times. The chain carries TRBV2 and TRBJ2-5, with 7 bases identical to TRBD2. Unmatched junction bases numbered 15, after V lost 11 bases and J lost 9 bases. Germline V CDR1 and CDR2: SNHLY, FYNNEI. The CDR3 runs 13 residues. The CDR3 nucleotides read TGTGCCGGATCGGGACTACCCACGGGGGCCCAGTACTTC. It yields the protein CAGSGLPTGAQYF.

This clonotype was observed a few times. The gene calls are TRBV7-2 and TRBJ2-2; the match to TRBD1 covers 9 bases. Germline V gene data show CDR1 as SGHTA and CDR2 as FQGNSA. The CDR3 length is 16 residues. Losses at the gene ends were 1 base for V and 5 bases for J; bases not matched to a gene: 5. CDR3 sequence: CASSLVGQGGTGELFF. CDR3 DNA: TGTGCCAGCAGCTTAGTGGGACAGGGAGGTACCGGGGAGCTGTTTTTT. The entire variable domain, with the rest obtained from reference TRBV7-2 and TRBJ2-2, is as follows: GAGVSQSPSNKVTEKGKDVELRCDPISGHTALYWYRQSLGQGLEFLIYFQGNSAPDKSGLPSDRFSAERTGGSVSTLTIQRTQQEDSAVYLCASSLVGQGGTGELFFGEGSRLTVL.